Listed below are T cell receptor beta chains from one sample, sequenced in a study of OX40 agonist ivuxolimab in advanced cancers. Assay used: immunoSEQ multiplex PCR; TCRdb lists only in-frame clones, some missing. The data contain roughly 100,000 clones, 90% of them seen just once; the ten biggest clones take up around 0.15%. Sequencing used CD4+ or CD8+ T cells sorted from blood, obtained in a trial of the OX40 agonist ivuxolimab. The receptors were gathered from an adult with an advanced solid tumor such as melanoma, head and neck, liver or kidney cancer. The CDR3 runs from the conserved cysteine through the conserved F or W. The order of the fields is CDR3 DNA, CDR3 protein, D gene, V gene, J gene, clone size. A D gene is named only where the DNA matches it firmly. Expanded clones get a size class; other rows say once, few or many, or leave the size out.

CDR3nt: TGCGCCAGCAGCTTGGGGGACAGGGGGGACACTGAAGCTTTCTTT; CDR3aa: CASSLGDRGDTEAFF; d_gene: TRBD1; v_gene: TRBV5-1; j_gene: TRBJ1-1; abundance: once
CDR3nt: TGTGCCTGGAGGTTCGGGATGAACACCGGGGAGCTGTTTTTT; CDR3aa: CAWRFGMNTGELFF; d_gene: -; v_gene: TRBV30; j_gene: TRBJ2-2; abundance: -
CDR3nt: TGTGCCAGCTCACCACTCCGAGATGAAGCTTTCTTT; CDR3aa: CASSPLRDEAFF; d_gene: -; v_gene: TRBV18; j_gene: TRBJ1-1; abundance: -
CDR3nt: TGTGCCAGCAGAAACGGGAGGTCCCAAGAGACCCAGTACTTC; CDR3aa: CASRNGRSQETQYF; d_gene: TRBD2; v_gene: TRBV6-5; j_gene: TRBJ2-5; abundance: -
CDR3nt: TGTGCCAGTAGTATGGACAGGAGCAATCAGCCCCAGCATTTT; CDR3aa: CASSMDRSNQPQHF; d_gene: TRBD1; v_gene: TRBV19; j_gene: TRBJ1-5; abundance: -
CDR3nt: TGTGCCAGCAGCCCAGCAGCAGGGGCCCCGAACACCGGGGAGCTGTTTTTT; CDR3aa: CASSPAAGAPNTGELFF; d_gene: -; v_gene: TRBV7-3; j_gene: TRBJ2-2; abundance: -
CDR3nt: TGTGCCAGCAGTTACAAAGAGCGGGAGAGGCCCCAGTACTTC; CDR3aa: CASSYKERERPQYF; d_gene: TRBD2; v_gene: TRBV6-6; j_gene: TRBJ2-5; abundance: -
CDR3nt: TGTGCCAGCAGCTTAGGAGGGTTTGAAAAACTGTTTTTT; CDR3aa: CASSLGGFEKLFF; d_gene: -; v_gene: TRBV7-2; j_gene: TRBJ1-4; abundance: -
CDR3nt: TGCAGCGCGGGGGACACCGGGGAGCTGTTTTTT; CDR3aa: CSAGDTGELFF; d_gene: -; v_gene: TRBV29-1; j_gene: TRBJ2-2; abundance: once
CDR3nt: TGTGCCAGCAGACAGACGGGAAAAACTTTCTTT; CDR3aa: CASRQTGKTFF; d_gene: -; v_gene: TRBV28; j_gene: TRBJ1-1; abundance: -
CDR3nt: TGCGCCAGCAGCCCTGGGACTAGCGGGAGGGCCCATGAGCAGTTCTTC; CDR3aa: CASSPGTSGRAHEQFF; d_gene: TRBD2; v_gene: TRBV5-1; j_gene: TRBJ2-1; abundance: -
CDR3nt: TGTGCCAGCAGCTTCGTCCCGGGACAGGGAGGGAGTGGCTACACCTTC; CDR3aa: CASSFVPGQGGSGYTF; d_gene: TRBD1; v_gene: TRBV7-8; j_gene: TRBJ1-2; abundance: -
CDR3nt: TGTGCCTGGGGGAGTGTCGATAGGAACACTGAAGCTTTCTTT; CDR3aa: CAWGSVDRNTEAFF; d_gene: -; v_gene: TRBV30; j_gene: TRBJ1-1; abundance: -
CDR3nt: TGCGCCAGCAGGCCGGGACAGGGACCTAATGAAAAACTGTTTTTT; CDR3aa: CASRPGQGPNEKLFF; d_gene: TRBD1; v_gene: TRBV5-1; j_gene: TRBJ1-4; abundance: once
CDR3nt: TGTGCCAGCAGCCAACAAGGGCAGAGAACCTATGGCTACACCTTC; CDR3aa: CASSQQGQRTYGYTF; d_gene: -; v_gene: TRBV2; j_gene: TRBJ1-2; abundance: -
CDR3nt: TGTGCCAGCAGCCGCGGGGGGGACACCTACGAGCAGTACTTC; CDR3aa: CASSRGGDTYEQYF; d_gene: TRBD2; v_gene: TRBV5-6; j_gene: TRBJ2-7; abundance: -
CDR3nt: TGTGCCAGCAGCTTGGGGGGGGCCAACTCCTACGAGCAGTACTTC; CDR3aa: CASSLGGANSYEQYF; d_gene: -; v_gene: TRBV5-4; j_gene: TRBJ2-7; abundance: -
CDR3nt: TGCGCCAGCAGCTTTGAAGGTGCGGGTCCCCAGCATTTT; CDR3aa: CASSFEGAGPQHF; d_gene: -; v_gene: TRBV5-1; j_gene: TRBJ1-5; abundance: -
CDR3nt: TGTGCAAGTCGCTTAGGGTCTGGGACTAGCGGGAGGAACGACCCAGTACTGAGGCTGACCCAGTACTTC; CDR3aa: CASRLGSGTSGRNDPVLRLTQYF; d_gene: -; v_gene: TRBV12-2; j_gene: TRBJ2-5; abundance: -
CDR3nt: TGTGCCACCCGACAGGGAGACTACGAGCAGTACTTC; CDR3aa: CATRQGDYEQYF; d_gene: TRBD1; v_gene: TRBV7-9; j_gene: TRBJ2-7; abundance: -
CDR3nt: TGTGCCAGCAGTTTATCAGGGGCAGGCTACACCTTC; CDR3aa: CASSLSGAGYTF; d_gene: -; v_gene: TRBV27; j_gene: TRBJ1-2; abundance: -
CDR3nt: TGTGCCAGCAGCCAAGAAAAAAGGGAAGGTGAAAAACTGTTTTTT; CDR3aa: CASSQEKREGEKLFF; d_gene: -; v_gene: TRBV4-2; j_gene: TRBJ1-4; abundance: -
CDR3nt: TGTGCCAGTAGGCCGGTACGAGCGGGAGGCACCGCGAACACCGGGGAGCTGTTTTTT; CDR3aa: CASRPVRAGGTANTGELFF; d_gene: TRBD2; v_gene: TRBV19; j_gene: TRBJ2-2; abundance: once
CDR3nt: TGTGCCAGCAGCTCCACGACAGGGACCTACGAGCAGTACTTC; CDR3aa: CASSSTTGTYEQYF; d_gene: TRBD1; v_gene: TRBV5-4; j_gene: TRBJ2-7; abundance: -
CDR3nt: TGTGCCAGCAGCTTAAAACAAGGGCATGGCTACACCTTC; CDR3aa: CASSLKQGHGYTF; d_gene: -; v_gene: TRBV5-6; j_gene: TRBJ1-2; abundance: -
CDR3nt: TGTGCCAGCAGGCTCCGGGGCTCTTTTCCCGGGGAGCTGTTTTTT; CDR3aa: CASRLRGSFPGELFF; d_gene: -; v_gene: TRBV6-5; j_gene: TRBJ2-2; abundance: -
CDR3nt: TGTGCCAGCAGTGTGGAGACTAGCGGGAGTGAGCAGTTCTTC; CDR3aa: CASSVETSGSEQFF; d_gene: TRBD2; v_gene: TRBV6-4; j_gene: TRBJ2-1; abundance: -
CDR3nt: TGTGCCAGCTCACCCTTTGTCGTAGCGGGAGGTTTGGAGCTGTTTTTT; CDR3aa: CASSPFVVAGGLELFF; d_gene: TRBD2; v_gene: TRBV18; j_gene: TRBJ2-2; abundance: -
CDR3nt: TGTGCCAGCAGTGAAGCGGGACATACCGTAGGGCCCCAGCATTTT; CDR3aa: CASSEAGHTVGPQHF; d_gene: -; v_gene: TRBV2; j_gene: TRBJ1-5; abundance: few
CDR3nt: TGTGCTGCAGTGTTTGGCACTGAAGCTTTCTTT; CDR3aa: CAAVFGTEAFF; d_gene: -; v_gene: TRBV30; j_gene: TRBJ1-1; abundance: few
CDR3nt: TGTGCCAGCAGCTCGGGACAGGGGGCGGGGGAGACCCAGTACTTC; CDR3aa: CASSSGQGAGETQYF; d_gene: TRBD1; v_gene: TRBV7-9; j_gene: TRBJ2-5; abundance: -
CDR3nt: TGTGCCAGCTCCGGGACACCGAACACTGAAGCTTTCTTT; CDR3aa: CASSGTPNTEAFF; d_gene: -; v_gene: TRBV28; j_gene: TRBJ1-1; abundance: -